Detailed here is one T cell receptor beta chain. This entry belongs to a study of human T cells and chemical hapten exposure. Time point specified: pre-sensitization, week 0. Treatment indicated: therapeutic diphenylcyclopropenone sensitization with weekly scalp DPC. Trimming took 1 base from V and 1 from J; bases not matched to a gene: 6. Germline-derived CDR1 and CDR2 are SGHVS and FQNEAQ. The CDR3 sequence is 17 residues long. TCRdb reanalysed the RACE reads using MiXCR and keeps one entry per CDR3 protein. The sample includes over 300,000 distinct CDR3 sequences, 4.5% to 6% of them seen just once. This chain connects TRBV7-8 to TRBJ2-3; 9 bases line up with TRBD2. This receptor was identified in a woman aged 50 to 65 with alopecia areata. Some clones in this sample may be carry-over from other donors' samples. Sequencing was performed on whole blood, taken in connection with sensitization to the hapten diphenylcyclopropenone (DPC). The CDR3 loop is CASSLERRGGRTDTQYF. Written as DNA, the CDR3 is TGTGCCAGCAGCTTAGAGAGGCGGGGGGGGCGCACAGATACGCAGTATTTT.